This T cell receptor beta chain was found in a study of cytomegalovirus exposure and HLA in healthy donors. V lost 5 bases and J lost 8, with 10 bases in between. CDR1 SEHNR and CDR2 FQNEAQ come from the germline V gene (reference sequence). This CDR3 comprises 12 residues. The PCR had 60 Vbeta and 13 Jbeta primers. Method: immunoSEQ multiplex PCR; TCRdb's copy keeps in-frame clones and lacks some. The sample includes roughly 110,000 clones, about two thirds of them seen just once. This clonotype was obtained from a female donor in good health and CMV-seronegative. The sample comprised PBMCs. The J gene is TRBJ2-1, the V gene TRBV7-9, with a tentative D call TRBD1 (5 bases). The CDR3 DNA reads TGTGCCAGCAGCGGTTTAGGGGATGAGCAGTTCTTC. This gives the protein CASSGLGDEQFF.